This TCR beta chain derives from a study of shared clonotypes between healthy human individuals. The CDR3 is 15 amino acids. Germline CDR1 reads SGHRS; CDR2 reads YFSETQ. J lost 2 bases, V lost 0 bases, and 2 bases had no gene match. Note on this clone: The same CDR3 can be traced to other DNA sequences in this sample.

TCRdb's table, derived via immunoSEQ multiplex PCR, lists solely in-frame clones and lacks some. The sample comprises over 2 million clones, 85% to 95% of which are singletons, and around 0.4% rests with the top ten. This chain connects TRBV5-1 to TRBJ2-7; TRBD2 aligns across 10 bases. The source is a man between 18 and 29 years old in good health. Some clones in this sample may be carry-over from other donors' samples. The sequencing sample was made of naive CD4+ T cells from PBMCs. Noted subset: CD45RA+ positively selected. CDR3: CASSLAAGGPYEQYF. The CDR3 nucleotides read TGCGCCAGCAGCTTGGCAGCGGGAGGGCCCTACGAGCAGTACTTC.